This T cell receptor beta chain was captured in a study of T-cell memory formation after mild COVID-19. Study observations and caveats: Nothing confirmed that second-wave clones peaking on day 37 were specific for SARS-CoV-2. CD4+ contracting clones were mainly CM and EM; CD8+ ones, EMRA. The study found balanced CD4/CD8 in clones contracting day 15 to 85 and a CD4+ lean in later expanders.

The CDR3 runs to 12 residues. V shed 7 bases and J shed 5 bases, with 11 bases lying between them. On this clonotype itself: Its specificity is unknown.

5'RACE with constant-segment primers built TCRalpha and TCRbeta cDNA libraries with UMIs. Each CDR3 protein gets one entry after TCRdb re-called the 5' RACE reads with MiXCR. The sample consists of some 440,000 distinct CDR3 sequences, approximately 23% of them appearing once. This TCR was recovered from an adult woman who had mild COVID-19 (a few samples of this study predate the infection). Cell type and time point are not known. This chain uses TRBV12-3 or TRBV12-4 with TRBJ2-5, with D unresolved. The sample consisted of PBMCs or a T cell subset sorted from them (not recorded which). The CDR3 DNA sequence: TGTGCCAGCACCCCCGGTGTCGAGACCCAGTACTTC. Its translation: CASTPGVETQYF.